Shown below are 19 T cell receptor beta chains from a single sample sequenced in a study of STAT5B mutations in CD4+ large granular lymphocyte leukemia. Sequencing was performed with immunoSEQ multiplex PCR; in TCRdb, only in-frame clones are kept and a portion is missing. The table records 20,000 to 25,000 clones, about three quarters of them present only once. Sequencing was done on a sample of CD4+ T cells from blood buffy coats. The receptors shown here come from a human donor in good health.

The rearrangement joins TRBV11-2 to TRBJ1-4; TRBD1 is a possible D gene (6 bases). Trimming removed 6 bases at V and 5 bases at J, with 16 bases between. The germline CDR1 and CDR2 sequences are SGHAT and FQNNGV. This CDR3 is 15 amino acids long. CDR3 protein: CASRRGWTENEKLFF. In DNA, the CDR3 is TGTGCCAGCAGGAGGGGATGGACAGAGAATGAAAAACTGTTTTTT.

Here the CDR3 reads CASSEAGQAFLRASYEQYF. The CDR3 coding sequence is TGTGCCAGCAGTGAAGCGGGACAGGCTTTTTTAAGGGCCTCCTACGAGCAGTACTTC. V usage is TRBV2 and J usage is TRBJ2-7, with 8 bases aligning to TRBD1. The CDR3 runs 19 residues. J was trimmed by 0 bases and V by 0 bases; bases with no gene match: 13. The germline V gene has CDR1 SNHLY and CDR2 FYNNEI.

This clone appeared a few times. This chain joins TRBV18 and TRBJ1-1, with D unclear. The V gene lost 0 bases and the J gene lost 0 bases, with 8 bases spanning the gap. Germline CDR1 is KGHSH and CDR2 is LQKENI. There are 15 residues in the CDR3. The CDR3 sequence: CASSPPNSLNTEAFF. The CDR3, as DNA: TGTGCCAGCTCACCACCAAATAGCCTGAACACTGAAGCTTTCTTT.

The chain is built from TRBV4-3 and TRBJ1-1, with D perhaps matching TRBD1 (5 bases). The CDR3 has 15 amino acids. Germline CDR1 and CDR2: LGHNA and YSLEER. The V end lost 0 bases, the J end lost 4 bases, and 12 bases lay between the germline ends. Written as DNA, the CDR3 is TGCGCCAGCAGCCAAGATATTTGGGGGAGCACTGAAGCTTTCTTT. Translation gives CASSQDIWGSTEAFF.

The sample holds a few counts of this clone. The J gene is TRBJ1-4, the V gene TRBV5-1; D remains ambiguous. From germline, CDR1 is SGHRS and CDR2 YFSETQ. Between the trimmed V and J ends, which lost 6 bases and 7 bases, there was a span of 13 bases. This CDR3 has 13 amino acids. CDR3 region: CASNLGGGEKLFF. Here the CDR3 DNA reads TGCGCCAGCAATTTAGGTGGAGGTGAAAAACTGTTTTTT.

The chain joins TRBV5-5 to TRBJ2-7, with 7 bases identical to TRBD1. CDR3 length: 15 residues. CDR1 and CDR2 (germline): SGHKS, YYEKEE (reference sequence). V gave up 4 bases and J gave up 2 bases; unmatched junction bases: 9. The CDR3 DNA is TGTGCCAGCAGCCGCACCACAGGGGACCCCTACGAGCAGTACTTC. Its translation is CASSRTTGDPYEQYF.

This sequence joins TRBV6-1 and TRBJ2-7; D gene ambiguous. CDR1 is MNHNS and CDR2 is SASEGT in the germline V gene. V dropped 6 bases and J dropped 6 bases, with 12 bases sitting between them. CDR3 size: 12 residues. For the CDR3, the DNA is TGTGCCAGCAGGACGGTACGTGGCGAGCAGTACTTC. Its protein product is CASRTVRGEQYF.

A single count supports this clone. The genes are TRBV16 and TRBJ1-3; D gene unclear. The V end was cut by 4 bases, the J end by 4 bases, with 8 bases between. The CDR3 is made up of 13 amino acids. CDR1 KGHSY and CDR2 FQNENV come from the germline V gene. CDR3 region: CASSLPYGNTIYF. The DNA for the CDR3 is TGTGCCAGCAGCCTACCCTACGGAAACACCATATATTTT.

The chain uses TRBV25-1 and TRBJ1-3; D not certain. Trimming stripped 7 bases from V and 3 bases from J, with 10 bases between. The CDR3 has 13 residues. Germline-derived CDR1 and CDR2 are MGHDK and SYGVNS. The CDR3 sequence is CASTPDFGNTIYF. CDR3 nucleotides: TGTGCCAGCACTCCGGACTTTGGAAACACCATATATTTT.

V usage is TRBV10-1 and J usage is TRBJ2-2; 7 positions agree with TRBD2. Germline V gene data show CDR1 as WNHNN and CDR2 as SYGVQD (reference sequence). Unmatched junction bases numbered 24, after V lost 3 bases and J lost 5 bases. The CDR3 has 21 amino acids. The CDR3 reads CASSDDSTGLVGGGATGELFF. CDR3 sequence (DNA): TGCGCCAGCAGTGATGATAGCACAGGCCTAGTAGGCGGGGGAGCAACCGGGGAGCTGTTTTTT.

The J gene is TRBJ1-2, the V gene TRBV27; no clear D. The CDR3 extends over 13 amino acids. The V end was cut by 2 bases, the J end by 1 base, with 5 bases between. CDR1 and CDR2 (germline): MNHEY, SMNVEV (reference sequence). As DNA, the CDR3 is TGTGCCAGCAGTTTACGGAGTAACTATGGCTACACCTTC. This codes for CASSLRSNYGYTF.

The V call is TRBV28, the J call TRBJ2-6, with unresolved D. The CDR3 spans 14 residues. The V gene lost 2 bases and the J gene lost 0 bases, with 2 bases spanning the gap. CDR1 and CDR2 from the germline V gene are MDHEN and SYDVKM. The CDR3 DNA reads as TGTGCCAGCAGTTTACTCTCTGGGGCCAACGTCCTGACTTTC. It encodes CASSLLSGANVLTF.

The V gene is TRBV4-3, the J gene TRBJ1-2; the match to TRBD1 covers 9 bases. CDR1 and CDR2 (germline): LGHNA, YSLEER. The junction had 3 bases not matched to a gene; V was cut back by 0 bases and J by 7 bases. The CDR3 runs to 14 residues. The CDR3 bases are TGCGCCAGCAGCCAAGAGGACAGGGGCCTTGGCTACACCTTC. This sequence encodes CASSQEDRGLGYTF.

This chain connects TRBV7-3 to TRBJ2-1; D not certain. V was clipped by 2 bases and J by 7 bases, with 9 bases between them. The CDR3 runs 13 residues. CDR1 SGHTA and CDR2 FQGTGA come from the germline V gene. The DNA for the CDR3 is TGTGCCAGCAGCTTAGGGCCGACGAATGAGCAGTTCTTC. This sequence encodes CASSLGPTNEQFF.

The V gene is TRBV28, the J gene TRBJ2-3; 9 bases line up with TRBD2. This CDR3 has 16 amino acids. V was clipped by 1 base and J by 3 bases; unmatched bases: 5. Germline V CDR1 and CDR2: MDHEN, SYDVKM. Here the CDR3 reads CASSLFSGGGTDTQYF. CDR3 nucleotide sequence: TGTGCCAGCAGTTTATTTAGCGGGGGAGGGACAGATACGCAGTATTTT.

The J gene is TRBJ2-3, the V gene TRBV7-9; 7 bases fit TRBD1. The CDR3 runs 16 residues. Per germline, CDR1 SEHNR and CDR2 FQNEAQ (reference sequence). V lost 2 bases and J lost 1; bases outside the gene matches: 6. The CDR3 nucleotides read TGTGCCAGCAGCTTAACCCGGGGACAGCGCACAGATACGCAGTATTTT. It encodes CASSLTRGQRTDTQYF.

The rearrangement uses TRBV5-1 and TRBJ2-1, with D possibly called TRBD1 or TRBD2 (6 bases each). The CDR3 extends over 15 amino acids. Germline loops: CDR1 SGHRS, CDR2 YFSETQ. The V and J ends lost 2 bases and 4 bases respectively, with 13 bases between them. CDR3 protein: CASSFRGGQYNEQFF. CDR3 in DNA: TGCGCCAGCAGCTTTCGAGGGGGGCAGTACAATGAGCAGTTCTTC.

The V and J genes are TRBV7-9 and TRBJ2-2; D is tentatively TRBD1 or TRBD2 (5 bases each). Germline V gene data show CDR1 as SEHNR and CDR2 as FQNEAQ (reference sequence). V was pared by 6 bases and J by 6 bases, with 23 bases between. CDR3 length: 17 amino acids. CDR3 DNA: TGTGCCAGCAGAACACCGGGACCCCCGCGTTGGGCCGGGGAGCTGTTTTTT. It codes for CASRTPGPPRWAGELFF.

The chain recombines TRBV6-4 with TRBJ2-7; 12 positions agree with TRBD2. The CDR3 runs to 15 residues. V was clipped by 5 bases and J by 2 bases; unmatched bases: 4. Germline CDR1 and CDR2: MRHNA and SNTAGT. CDR3 residues: CASSPGLAGTYEQYF. As DNA, the CDR3 is TGTGCCAGCAGTCCAGGACTAGCGGGAACCTACGAGCAGTACTTC.